The entry below gives a single T cell receptor beta chain sequence along with its context. What antigen it recognizes has not been identified. There are no base qualities to consult, and no much larger clone falls within one base. To be included, a participant needed at least one PBMC sample from before ART initiation plus at least two post-ART samples. All participants with HIV were treated in the United States of America. Cryopreserved samples of roughly 0.85-11 million PBMC were thawed and washed before DNA extraction. At the time of the earliest PBMC sample for each participant with HIV, ages ranged from roughly 23 to 55 years. Each participant contributed PBMC samples from 1-4 timepoints before ART initiation and 2-8 timepoints after ART initiation, with a median of 7 samples. For every participant, serial HIV viral load, CD4+ T-cell count, ART history and demographic data were obtained. A Qiagen kit on a QIAcube was used to extract genomic DNA from unsorted PBMC, with samples processed in batches of 12.

Sequencing of the TRB variable region was done with the immunoSEQ hsTCRB v3.0 assay at survey level resolution. The target sequencing depth for TRB was about 40,000-50,000 T-cell genomes per sample. Pooled TRB libraries were sequenced on an Illumina MiSeq with a v3 150-cycle kit. In the paper's pipeline: Repertoire analysis was run in R within a reproducible Nextflow workflow that covered QC, data transformation and analysis. Custom analyses were implemented in LymphoSeq2, an R package for AIRR-Seq data exploration. A handful of samples that produced fewer than 5000 total TRB sequences were removed, so under 200 HIV repertoires were analyzed. Among the approximately 190 HIV repertoires that were kept, 59 were collected before ART initiation and more than 120 were collected after ART initiation. Each repertoire was downsampled to 5000 TRB nucleotide sequences, and summary statistics were averaged across 100 downsampling iterations. Only TRB sequences with CDR3 regions of at least seven amino acids were retained for analysis. Diversity was measured with a Shannon entropy-derived clonality score and the Gini coefficient. In the repertoire networks, any two of the top 5000 CDR3 amino acid sequences were connected whenever the two sequences differed by an edit distance of one. GLIPH2 predicted antigen specificity groups and MHC restriction for TRB CDR3 amino acid sequences. Known CMV, EBV, HIV or tissue antigen associations were flagged by matching CDR3 amino acid sequences against VDJdb and McPAS-TCR. Pre-ART, post-ART and control groups were compared with Wilcoxon signed-rank tests and Holm-Bonferroni correction. What TCRdb holds here is the immuneACCESS table cut down to in-frame rearrangements. Part of the clones is not present; checked against another copy, under half of the missing clones reflect an unresolved V gene, and the others are unexplained. V and J calls and clone size are those listed in that table; D and trimming were worked out from the DNA. Present in this sample are 20,000 to 25,000 clones, 81% of which were seen just once. In total, the top ten clones hold 10% to 15% of the sample.

The sample is drawn from a study of long-term antiretroviral therapy in people with HIV (dated by TCRdb to between 2022 and 2023). Notes on the research overall: The earliest samples were collected about a decade before the 2015 WHO recommendation for immediate ART, when ART was typically delayed until CD4 counts fell. This retrospective serial study examined whether starting ART and sustained HIV suppression were associated with changes in the composition and diversity of the TRB repertoire in peripheral blood. The cohort contributed fewer than 200 cryopreserved PBMC samples from about 30 adults with confirmed HIV infection, collected serially over a mean of 6 years (range 1-12). About 35% of the 30 participants with HIV were female. No cross-contamination during QIAcube processing turned up in test extractions that ran a monoclonal T-cell line alongside 33 polyclonal samples. Overall study outcomes, separate from this receptor: Inferences about post-ART repertoire changes were limited because no data were available on ART adherence, viral resistance or therapy changes. Expanded TRB clones identified before ART initiation dominated the repertoire across all time points, though the dominance fluctuated and decreased in many PLHIV after ART. Because PBMC availability was limited, only the TCR beta chain was sequenced, with no alpha chain pairing. CDR3 length ranges in HIV repertoires were narrower than in controls, and network structure suggested an antigen-experienced repertoire with only a slight naive shift after ART. Unsorted PBMC were profiled instead of sorted CD4+ and CD8+ T cells because pre-ART samples had limited cell numbers. Starting ART was linked to a significant rise in TRB diversity, yet even with long-term ART the diversity remained significantly lower than in transplant donor controls. Samples dated from the mid-2000s to the late 2010s, and the ART regimens used may be less effective than current ones.

The germline V gene encodes CDR1 SGHTS and CDR2 YDEGEE. Deletion took 4 bases off V and 0 bases off J, with a span of 5 bases between the germline ends. From its cysteine to its phenylalanine, the CDR3 spans 13 amino acids. The CDR3 DNA has 39 bases and is translated from base 1. This TCR was recovered from a man aged 35 to 55 with HIV. The sample was unsorted PBMCs, taken 0.1 years before starting antiretroviral therapy. The receptor chain draws on TRBV5-8 and TRBJ1-5; no confident D gene assignment can be made. The DNA sequence is TGTGCCAGCAGCCGTTATAGCAATCAGCCCCAGCATTTT. This gives the protein CASSRYSNQPQHF.